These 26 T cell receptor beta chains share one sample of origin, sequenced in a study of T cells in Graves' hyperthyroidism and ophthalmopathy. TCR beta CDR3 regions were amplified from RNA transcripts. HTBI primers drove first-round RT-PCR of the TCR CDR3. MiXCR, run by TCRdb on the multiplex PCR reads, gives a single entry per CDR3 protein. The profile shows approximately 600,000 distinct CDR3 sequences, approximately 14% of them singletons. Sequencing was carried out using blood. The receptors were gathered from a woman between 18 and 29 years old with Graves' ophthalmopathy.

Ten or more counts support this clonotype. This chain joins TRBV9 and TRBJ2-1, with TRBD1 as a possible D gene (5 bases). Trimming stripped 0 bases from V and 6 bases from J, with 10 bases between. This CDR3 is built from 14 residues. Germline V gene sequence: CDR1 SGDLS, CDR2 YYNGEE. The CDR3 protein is CASSVDGRVNEQFF. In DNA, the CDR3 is TGTGCCAGCAGCGTAGATGGCAGGGTCAATGAGCAGTTCTTC.

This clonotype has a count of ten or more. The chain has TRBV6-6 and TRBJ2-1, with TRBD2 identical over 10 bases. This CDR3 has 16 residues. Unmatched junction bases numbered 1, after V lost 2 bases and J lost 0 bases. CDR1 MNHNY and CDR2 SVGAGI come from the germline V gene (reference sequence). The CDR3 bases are TGTGCCAGCAGTTACCTAGCGGGGGACTCCTACAATGAGCAGTTCTTC. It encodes CASSYLAGDSYNEQFF.

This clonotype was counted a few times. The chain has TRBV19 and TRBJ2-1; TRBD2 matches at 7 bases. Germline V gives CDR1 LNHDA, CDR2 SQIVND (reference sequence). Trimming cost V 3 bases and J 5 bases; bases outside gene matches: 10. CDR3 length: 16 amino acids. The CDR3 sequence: CASSMTGLVPHNEQFF. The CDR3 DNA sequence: TGTGCCAGTAGTATGACTGGACTAGTCCCCCACAATGAGCAGTTCTTC.

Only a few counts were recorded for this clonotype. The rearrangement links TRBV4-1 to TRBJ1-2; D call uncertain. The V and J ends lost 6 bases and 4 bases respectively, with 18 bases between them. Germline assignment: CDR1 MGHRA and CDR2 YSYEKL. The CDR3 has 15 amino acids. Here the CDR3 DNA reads TGCGCCAGCAGGACGTCGACGATGGAGGGCTATGGCTACACCTTC. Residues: CASRTSTMEGYGYTF.

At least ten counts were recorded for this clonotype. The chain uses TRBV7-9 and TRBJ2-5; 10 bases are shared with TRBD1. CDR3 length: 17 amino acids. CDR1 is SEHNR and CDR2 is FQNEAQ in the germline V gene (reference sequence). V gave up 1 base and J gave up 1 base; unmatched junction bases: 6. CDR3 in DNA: TGTGCCAGCAGCTTAGGATACGGGACAGGGGTCCAAGAGACCCAGTACTTC. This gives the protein CASSLGYGTGVQETQYF. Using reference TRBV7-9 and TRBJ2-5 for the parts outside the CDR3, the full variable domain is DTGVSQNPRHKITKRGQNVTFRCDPISEHNRLYWYRQTLGQGPEFLTYFQNEAQLEKSRLLSDRFSAERPKGSFSTLEIQRTEQGDSAMYLCASSLGYGTGVQETQYFGPGTRLLVL.

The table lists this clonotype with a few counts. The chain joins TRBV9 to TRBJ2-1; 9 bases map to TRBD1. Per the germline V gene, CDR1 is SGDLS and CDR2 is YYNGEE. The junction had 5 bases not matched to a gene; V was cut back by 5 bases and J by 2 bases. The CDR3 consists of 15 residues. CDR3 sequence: CASRGGTGTYNEQFF. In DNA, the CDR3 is TGTGCCAGCAGGGGGGGGACAGGGACCTACAATGAGCAGTTCTTC.

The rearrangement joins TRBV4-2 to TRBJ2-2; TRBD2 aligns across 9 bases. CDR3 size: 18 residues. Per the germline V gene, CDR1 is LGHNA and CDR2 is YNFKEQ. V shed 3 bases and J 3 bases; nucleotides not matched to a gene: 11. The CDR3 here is CASSQGVGTSTYTGELFF. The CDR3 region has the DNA TGTGCCAGCAGCCAGGGGGTAGGGACTAGCACCTACACCGGGGAGCTGTTTTTT.

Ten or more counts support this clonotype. The CDR3 reads CRATSGRTRSYNEQFF. In DNA form, the CDR3 reads TGCAGGGCGACTAGCGGGAGGACCCGCTCCTACAATGAGCAGTTCTTC. V and J are TRBV29-1 and TRBJ2-1; 13 bases agree with TRBD2. The CDR3 has 16 amino acids. Germline V gene lookup returns CDR1 SQVTM and CDR2 ANQGSEA.

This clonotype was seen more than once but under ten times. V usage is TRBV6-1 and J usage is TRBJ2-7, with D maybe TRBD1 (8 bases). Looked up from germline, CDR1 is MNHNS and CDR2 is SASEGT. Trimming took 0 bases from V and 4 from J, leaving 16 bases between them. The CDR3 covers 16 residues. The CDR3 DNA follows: TGTGCCAGCAGTGAAGCGCCCGGACAGGGAGGGTACGAGCAGTACTTC. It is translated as CASSEAPGQGGYEQYF.

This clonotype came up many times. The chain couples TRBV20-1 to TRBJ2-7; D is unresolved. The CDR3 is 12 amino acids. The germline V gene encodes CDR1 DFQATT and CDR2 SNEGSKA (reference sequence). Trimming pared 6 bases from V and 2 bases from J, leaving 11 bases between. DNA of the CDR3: TGCAGTGCCAATAAAGGTCCCTACGAGCAGTACTTC. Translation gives CSANKGPYEQYF.

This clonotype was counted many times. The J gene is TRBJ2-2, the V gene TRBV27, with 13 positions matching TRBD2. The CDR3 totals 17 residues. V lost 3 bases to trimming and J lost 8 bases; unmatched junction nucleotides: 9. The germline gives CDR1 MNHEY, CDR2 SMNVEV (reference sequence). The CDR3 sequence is CASSFYPGLAGAGELFF. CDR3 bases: TGTGCCAGCAGTTTCTACCCAGGACTAGCGGGAGCTGGGGAGCTGTTTTTT.

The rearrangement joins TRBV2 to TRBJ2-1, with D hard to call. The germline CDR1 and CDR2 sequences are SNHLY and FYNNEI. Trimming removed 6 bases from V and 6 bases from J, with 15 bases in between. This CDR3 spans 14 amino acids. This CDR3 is CASSSTTRTNEQFF. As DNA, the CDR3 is TGTGCCAGCAGCTCCACTACGAGGACCAATGAGCAGTTCTTC.

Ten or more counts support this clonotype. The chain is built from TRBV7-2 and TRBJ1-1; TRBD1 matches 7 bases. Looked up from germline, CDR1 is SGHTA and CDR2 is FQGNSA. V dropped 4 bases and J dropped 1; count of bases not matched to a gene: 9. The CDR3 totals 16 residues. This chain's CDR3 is CASSSLGHRGNTEAFF. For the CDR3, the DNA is TGTGCCAGCAGCTCACTGGGGCACAGGGGGAACACTGAAGCTTTCTTT.

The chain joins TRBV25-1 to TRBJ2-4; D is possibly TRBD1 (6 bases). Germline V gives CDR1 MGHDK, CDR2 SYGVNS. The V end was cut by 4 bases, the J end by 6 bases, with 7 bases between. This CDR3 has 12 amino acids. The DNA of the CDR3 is TGTGCCAGCAGTGGCAGGGGAAACATTCAGTACTTC. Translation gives CASSGRGNIQYF. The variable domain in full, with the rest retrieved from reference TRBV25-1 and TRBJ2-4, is EADIYQTPRYLVIGTGKKITLECSQTMGHDKMYWYQQDPGMELHLIHYSYGVNSTEKGDLSSESTVSRIRTEHFPLTLESARPSHTSQYLCASSGRGNIQYFGAGTRLSVL.

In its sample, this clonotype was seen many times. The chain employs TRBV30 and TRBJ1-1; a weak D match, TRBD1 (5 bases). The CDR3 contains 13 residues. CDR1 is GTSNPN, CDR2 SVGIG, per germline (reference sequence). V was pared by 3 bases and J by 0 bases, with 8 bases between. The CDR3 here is CAWREQVNTEAFF. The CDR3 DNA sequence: TGTGCCTGGAGGGAACAGGTGAACACTGAAGCTTTCTTT.

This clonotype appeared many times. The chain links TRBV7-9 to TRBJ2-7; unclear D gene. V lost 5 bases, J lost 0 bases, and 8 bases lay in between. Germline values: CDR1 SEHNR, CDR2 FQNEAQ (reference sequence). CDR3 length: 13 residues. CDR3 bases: TGTGCCAGCAGCACGTCCAGCTCCTACGAGCAGTACTTC. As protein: CASSTSSSYEQYF.

The CDR3 sequence is CASSPDRNLFF. The CDR3 DNA is TGTGCCAGCAGTCCCGACAGGAACCTGTTTTTT. The rearrangement uses TRBV28 and TRBJ1-4; TRBD1 might be the D (6 bases). V shed 5 bases and J shed 14 bases, with 12 bases lying between them. Germline V gene sequence: CDR1 MDHEN, CDR2 SYDVKM. CDR3 size: 11 residues.

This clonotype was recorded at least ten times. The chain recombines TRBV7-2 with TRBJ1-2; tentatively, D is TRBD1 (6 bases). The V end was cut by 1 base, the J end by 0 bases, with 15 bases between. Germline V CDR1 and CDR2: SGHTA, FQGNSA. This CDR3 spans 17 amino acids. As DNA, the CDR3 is TGTGCCAGCAGCTTAGTAGGGGGACCCGACTCTAACTATGGCTACACCTTC. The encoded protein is CASSLVGGPDSNYGYTF.

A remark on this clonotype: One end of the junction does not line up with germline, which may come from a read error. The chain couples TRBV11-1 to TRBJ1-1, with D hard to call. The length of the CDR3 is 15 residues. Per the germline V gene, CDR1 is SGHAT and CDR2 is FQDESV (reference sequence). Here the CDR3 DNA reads TGTGCCAGCAGCCGCGGACGCAACCAGAACACTGAAGCCTTCTTT. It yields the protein CASSRGRNQNTEAFF.

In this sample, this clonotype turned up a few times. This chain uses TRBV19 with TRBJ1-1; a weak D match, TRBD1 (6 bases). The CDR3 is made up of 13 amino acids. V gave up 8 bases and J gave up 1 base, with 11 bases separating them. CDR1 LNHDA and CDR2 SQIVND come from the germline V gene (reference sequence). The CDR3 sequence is CASCHRENTEAFF. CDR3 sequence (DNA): TGTGCCAGTTGTCACAGGGAGAACACTGAAGCTTTCTTT.

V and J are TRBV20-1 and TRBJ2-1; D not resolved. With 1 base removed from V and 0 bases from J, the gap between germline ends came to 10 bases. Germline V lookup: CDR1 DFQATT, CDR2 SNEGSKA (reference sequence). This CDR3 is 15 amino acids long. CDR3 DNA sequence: TGCAGTGCTAGAGTCCGGAAACCCTCCTACAATGAGCAGTTCTTC. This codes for CSARVRKPSYNEQFF.

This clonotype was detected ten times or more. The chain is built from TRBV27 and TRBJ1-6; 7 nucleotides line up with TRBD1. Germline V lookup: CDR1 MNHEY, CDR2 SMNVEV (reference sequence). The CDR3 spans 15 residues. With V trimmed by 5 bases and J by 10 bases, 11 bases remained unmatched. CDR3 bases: TGTGCCAGCAGTCCCCGACAGGGTTCAGAATCACCCCTCCACTTT. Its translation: CASSPRQGSESPLHF.

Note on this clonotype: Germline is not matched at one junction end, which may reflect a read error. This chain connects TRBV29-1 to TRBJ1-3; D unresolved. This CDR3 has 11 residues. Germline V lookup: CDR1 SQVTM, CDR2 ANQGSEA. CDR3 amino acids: CSVEDGKTIYF. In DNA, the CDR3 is TGCAGCGTTGAAGATGGAAAAACCATATATTTT.

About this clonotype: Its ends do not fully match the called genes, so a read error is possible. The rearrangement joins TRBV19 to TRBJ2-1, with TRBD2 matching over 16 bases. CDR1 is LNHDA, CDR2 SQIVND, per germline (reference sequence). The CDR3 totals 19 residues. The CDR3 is CASSVDGTSGRDSYNEQFF. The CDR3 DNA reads TGTGCCAGTAGTGTAGATGGGACTAGCGGGAGGGACTCCTACAATGAGCAGTTCTTC.

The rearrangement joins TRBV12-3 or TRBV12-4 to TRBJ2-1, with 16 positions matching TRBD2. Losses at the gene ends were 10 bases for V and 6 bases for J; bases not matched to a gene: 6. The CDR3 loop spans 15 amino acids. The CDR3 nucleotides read TGTGCCACCCCTGGGACTAGCGGGAGGGGCAATGAGCAGTTCTTC. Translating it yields CATPGTSGRGNEQFF.

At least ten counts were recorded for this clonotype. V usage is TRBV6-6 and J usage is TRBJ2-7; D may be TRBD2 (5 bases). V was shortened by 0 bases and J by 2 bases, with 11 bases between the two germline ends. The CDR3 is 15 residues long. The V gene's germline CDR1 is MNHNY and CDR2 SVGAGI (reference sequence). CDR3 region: CASSYSTPAAYEQYF. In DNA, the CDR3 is TGTGCCAGCAGTTACTCAACCCCAGCGGCCTACGAGCAGTACTTC.